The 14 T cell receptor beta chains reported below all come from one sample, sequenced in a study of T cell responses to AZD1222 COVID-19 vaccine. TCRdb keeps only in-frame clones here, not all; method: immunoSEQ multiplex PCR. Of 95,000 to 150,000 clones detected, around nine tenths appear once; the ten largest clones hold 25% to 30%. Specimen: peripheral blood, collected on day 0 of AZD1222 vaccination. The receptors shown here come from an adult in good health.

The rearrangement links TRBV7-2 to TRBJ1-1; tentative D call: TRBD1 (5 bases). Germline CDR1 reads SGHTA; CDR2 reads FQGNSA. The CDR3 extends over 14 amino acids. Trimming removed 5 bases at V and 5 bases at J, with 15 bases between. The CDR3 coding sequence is TGTGCCAGCAGCCAGGGACTCCTGGGGACTGAAGCTTTCTTT. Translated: CASSQGLLGTEAFF.

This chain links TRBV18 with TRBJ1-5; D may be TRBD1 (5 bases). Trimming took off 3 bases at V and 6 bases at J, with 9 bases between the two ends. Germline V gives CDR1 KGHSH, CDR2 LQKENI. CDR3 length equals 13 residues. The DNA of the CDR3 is TGTGCCAGCTCACCGGGAAGGGGTCAGCCCCAGCATTTT. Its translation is CASSPGRGQPQHF.

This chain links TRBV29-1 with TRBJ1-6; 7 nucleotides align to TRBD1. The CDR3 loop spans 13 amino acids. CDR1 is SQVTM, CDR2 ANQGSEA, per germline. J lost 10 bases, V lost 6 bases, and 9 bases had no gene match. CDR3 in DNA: TGCAGCGTGTCGACAGGGAAGGGATCACCCCTCCACTTT. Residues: CSVSTGKGSPLHF.

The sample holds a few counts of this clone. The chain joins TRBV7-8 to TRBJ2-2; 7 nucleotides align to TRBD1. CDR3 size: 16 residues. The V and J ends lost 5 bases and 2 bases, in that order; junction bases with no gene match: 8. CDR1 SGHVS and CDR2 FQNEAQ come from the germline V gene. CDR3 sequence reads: CASSLTNRGNTGELFF. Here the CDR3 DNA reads TGTGCCAGCAGCCTAACCAACAGGGGAAACACCGGGGAGCTGTTTTTT.

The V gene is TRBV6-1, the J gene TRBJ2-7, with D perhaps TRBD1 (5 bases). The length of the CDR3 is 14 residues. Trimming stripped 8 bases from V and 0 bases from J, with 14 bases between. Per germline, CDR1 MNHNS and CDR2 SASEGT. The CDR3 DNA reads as TGTGCCAGCGGAAGGGGCTCCAGCTCCTACGAGCAGTACTTC. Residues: CASGRGSSSYEQYF.

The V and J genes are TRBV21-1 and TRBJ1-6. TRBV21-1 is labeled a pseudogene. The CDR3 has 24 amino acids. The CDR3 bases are TGTGCCAGCAGCAAAGCGCGAAGGCAGGTCAGCCAGGGGGGGCCGGGCTCCTATAATTCACCCCTCCACTTT. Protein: CASSKARRQVSQGGPGSYNSPLHF.

The CDR3 nucleotides read TGTGCCATCAGTGAGGAGAGGTACTCCGGCCATGGCTACACCTTC. Its protein product is CAISEERYSGHGYTF. The J gene is TRBJ1-2, the V gene TRBV10-3; D not certain. This CDR3 comprises 15 residues. Per the germline V gene, CDR1 is ENHRY and CDR2 is SYGVKD. V lost 2 bases and J lost 6, with 16 bases in between.

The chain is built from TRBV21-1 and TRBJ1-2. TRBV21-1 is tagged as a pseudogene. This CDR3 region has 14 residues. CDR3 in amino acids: CASCGEALNYGYTF. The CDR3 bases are TGTGCCAGCTGCGGGGAGGCCCTTAACTATGGCTACACCTTC.

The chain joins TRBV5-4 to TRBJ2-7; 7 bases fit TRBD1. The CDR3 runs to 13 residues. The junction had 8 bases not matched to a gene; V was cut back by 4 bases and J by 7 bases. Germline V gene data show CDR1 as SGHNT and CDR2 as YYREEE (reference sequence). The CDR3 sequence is CASSPGRRGEQYF. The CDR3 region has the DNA TGTGCCAGCAGCCCGGGGCGCAGGGGGGAGCAGTACTTC.

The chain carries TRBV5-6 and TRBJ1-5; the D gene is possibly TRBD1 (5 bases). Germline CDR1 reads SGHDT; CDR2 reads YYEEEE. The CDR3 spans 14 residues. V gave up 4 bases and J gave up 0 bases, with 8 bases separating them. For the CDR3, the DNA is TGTGCCAGCAGCCCTAGGGGTAGCAATCAGCCCCAGCATTTT. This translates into CASSPRGSNQPQHF.

CDR3 DNA: TGTGCCAGCAGCCCCCGCCCGGGAGGAAATAATTCACCCCTCCACTTT. Protein sequence: CASSPRPGGNNSPLHF. The chain couples TRBV7-2 to TRBJ1-6; D gene ambiguous. This CDR3 is built from 16 residues. Germline CDR1 is SGHTA and CDR2 is FQGNSA. The V end lost 5 bases, the J end lost 5 bases, and 16 bases lay between the germline ends.

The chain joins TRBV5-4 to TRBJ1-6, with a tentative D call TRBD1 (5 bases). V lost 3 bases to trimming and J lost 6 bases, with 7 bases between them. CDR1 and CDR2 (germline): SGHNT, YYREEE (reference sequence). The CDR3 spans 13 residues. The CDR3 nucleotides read TGTGCCAGCAGCTGGGACGCTAATTCACCCCTCCACTTT. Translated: CASSWDANSPLHF.

The CDR3 nucleotides are TGTGCCAGCAGCTTATGGCCTTCTGGGGCCAACGTCCTGACTTTC. The encoded protein is CASSLWPSGANVLTF. This chain connects TRBV7-3 to TRBJ2-6; D is uncertain. Trimming removed 2 bases from V and 1 base from J, with 6 bases in between. This CDR3 has 15 amino acids. CDR1 and CDR2 from the germline V gene are SGHTA and FQGTGA. The variable domain in full, completed from reference TRBV7-3 and TRBJ2-6, reads GAGVSQTPSNKVTEKGKYVELRCDPISGHTALYWYRQSLGQGPEFLIYFQGTGAADDSGLPNDRFFAVRPEGSVSTLKIQRTERGDSAVYLCASSLWPSGANVLTFGAGSRLTVL.

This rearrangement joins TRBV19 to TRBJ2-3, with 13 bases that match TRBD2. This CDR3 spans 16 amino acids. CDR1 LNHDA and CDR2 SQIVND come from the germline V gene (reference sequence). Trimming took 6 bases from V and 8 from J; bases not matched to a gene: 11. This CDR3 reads CASRPGTSGKVTTQYF. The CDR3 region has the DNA TGTGCCAGTAGGCCCGGGACTAGCGGGAAAGTTACTACGCAGTATTTT.